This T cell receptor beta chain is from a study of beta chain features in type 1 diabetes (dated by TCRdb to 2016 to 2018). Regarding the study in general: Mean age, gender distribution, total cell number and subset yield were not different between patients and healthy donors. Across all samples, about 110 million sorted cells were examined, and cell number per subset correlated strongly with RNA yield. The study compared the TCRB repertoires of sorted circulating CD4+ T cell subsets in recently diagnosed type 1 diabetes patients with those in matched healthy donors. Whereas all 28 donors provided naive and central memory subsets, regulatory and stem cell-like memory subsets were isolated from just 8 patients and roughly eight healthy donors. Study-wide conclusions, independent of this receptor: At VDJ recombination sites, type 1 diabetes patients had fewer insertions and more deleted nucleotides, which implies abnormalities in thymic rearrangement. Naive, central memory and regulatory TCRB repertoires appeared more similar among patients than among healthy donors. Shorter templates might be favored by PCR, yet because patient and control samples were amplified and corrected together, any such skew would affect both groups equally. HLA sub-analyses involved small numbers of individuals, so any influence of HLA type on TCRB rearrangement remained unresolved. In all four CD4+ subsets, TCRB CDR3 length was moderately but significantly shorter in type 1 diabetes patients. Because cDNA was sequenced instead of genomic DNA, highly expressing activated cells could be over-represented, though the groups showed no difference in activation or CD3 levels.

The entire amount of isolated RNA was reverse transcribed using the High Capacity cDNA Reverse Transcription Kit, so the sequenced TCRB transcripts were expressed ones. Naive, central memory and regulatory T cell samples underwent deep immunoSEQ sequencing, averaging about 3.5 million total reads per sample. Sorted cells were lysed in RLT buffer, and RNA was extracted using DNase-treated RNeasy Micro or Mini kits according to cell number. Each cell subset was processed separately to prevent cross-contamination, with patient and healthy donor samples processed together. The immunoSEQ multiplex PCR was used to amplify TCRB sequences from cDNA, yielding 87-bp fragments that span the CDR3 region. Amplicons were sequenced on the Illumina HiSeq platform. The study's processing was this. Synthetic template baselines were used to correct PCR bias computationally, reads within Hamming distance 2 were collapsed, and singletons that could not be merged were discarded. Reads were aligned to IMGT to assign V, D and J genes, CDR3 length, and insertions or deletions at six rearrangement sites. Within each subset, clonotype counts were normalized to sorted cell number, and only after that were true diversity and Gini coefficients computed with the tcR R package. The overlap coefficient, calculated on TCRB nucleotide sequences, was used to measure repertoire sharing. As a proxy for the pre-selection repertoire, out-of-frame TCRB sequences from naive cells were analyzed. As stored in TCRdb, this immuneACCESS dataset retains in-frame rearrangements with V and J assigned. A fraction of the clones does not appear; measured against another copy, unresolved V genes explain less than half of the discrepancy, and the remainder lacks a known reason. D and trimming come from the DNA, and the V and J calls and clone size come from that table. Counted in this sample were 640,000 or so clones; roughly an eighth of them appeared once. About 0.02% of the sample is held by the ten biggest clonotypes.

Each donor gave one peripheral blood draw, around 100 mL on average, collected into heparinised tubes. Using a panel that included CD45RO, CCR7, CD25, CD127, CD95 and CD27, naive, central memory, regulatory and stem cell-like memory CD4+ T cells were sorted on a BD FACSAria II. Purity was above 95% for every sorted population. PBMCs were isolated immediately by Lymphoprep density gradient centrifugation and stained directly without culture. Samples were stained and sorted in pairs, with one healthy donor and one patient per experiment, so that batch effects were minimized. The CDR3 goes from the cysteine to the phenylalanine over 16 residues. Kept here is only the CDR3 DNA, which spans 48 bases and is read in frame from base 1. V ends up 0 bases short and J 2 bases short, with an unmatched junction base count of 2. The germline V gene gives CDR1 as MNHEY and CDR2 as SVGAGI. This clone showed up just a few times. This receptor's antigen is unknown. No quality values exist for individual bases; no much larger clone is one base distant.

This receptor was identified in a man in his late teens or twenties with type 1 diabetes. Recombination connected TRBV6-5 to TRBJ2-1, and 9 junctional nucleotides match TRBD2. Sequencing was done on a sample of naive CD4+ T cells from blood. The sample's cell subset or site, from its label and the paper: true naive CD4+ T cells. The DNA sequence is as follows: TGTGCCAGCAGTTACTCCCCTAGCGGGACCTACAATGAGCAGTTCTTC. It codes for CASSYSPSGTYNEQFF.